The clone carrying this T cell receptor (beta chain) was seen ten or more times. For the second PCR, which ran for roughly 6 to 11 cycles, a sample-barcoded 5' primer and a J-beta primer mix were used. TCRdb used MiXCR to reprocess the 5' RACE reads, holding one entry per CDR3 protein. The table has hundreds of thousands of distinct CDR3 sequences, less than 35% seen once. The data are from a study of blood T cells in healthy people across ages. Researchers isolated at least 7 million PBMCs per sample. The specimen was blood. The receptor was derived from a woman of 80 years or more in good health.

CDR3 loop: CSARSPGLAGFEQYF. The CDR3 coding sequence is TGCAGCGCCCGGTCCCCGGGACTAGCGGGGTTCGAGCAGTACTTC. This chain joins TRBV20-1 and TRBJ2-7; TRBD2 aligns across 13 bases. CDR3 length: 15 residues. In germline, CDR1 is DFQATT, CDR2 SNEGSKA (reference sequence).